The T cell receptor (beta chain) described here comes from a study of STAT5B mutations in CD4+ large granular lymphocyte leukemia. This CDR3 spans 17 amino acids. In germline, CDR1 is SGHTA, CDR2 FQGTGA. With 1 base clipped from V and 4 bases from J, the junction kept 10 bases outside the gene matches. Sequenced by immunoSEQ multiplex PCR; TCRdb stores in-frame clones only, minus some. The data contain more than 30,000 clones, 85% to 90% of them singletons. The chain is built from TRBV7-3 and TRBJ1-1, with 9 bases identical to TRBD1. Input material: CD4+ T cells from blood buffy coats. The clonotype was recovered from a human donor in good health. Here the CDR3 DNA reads TGTGCCAGCAGCTTAATCTTACACAGGGGGCAGGCCACTGAAGCTTTCTTT. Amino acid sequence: CASSLILHRGQATEAFF.